This record concerns one T cell receptor beta chain sequence. Its binding antigen is unknown. Per-base qualities were not stored, and no clone one base away is much larger. Each collaborating institution followed its own protocols to collect whole blood in K2EDTA tubes. For TCRbeta analysis, collaborators shipped samples in one of three forms: frozen whole blood, isolated PBMCs, or DNA extracted from either of those sample types. The sample comes from a study of blood T cell repertoires in COVID-19 (dated by TCRdb to 2019 to 2021). About the investigation overall: Samples covering the acute and convalescent phases of COVID-19 were provided by collaborators in the United States, Italy and Spain. The material from the prospective study consisted of cDNA or gDNA derived from T cells, B-cell-depleted T cells, or PBMCs. The dataset comprised deeply sampled blood TCRbeta repertoires from subjects exposed to, actively infected with, or recovered from COVID-19. The repertoires were made available in a free public database intended to serve as a resource for research on the immune response to SARS-CoV-2. Samples were obtained from the ongoing ImmuneRACE study (first 160 participants) and from over a thousand subjects provided by 6 global collaborators. Sample metadata almost always included a de-identified subject ID, COVID-19 status, age in years and sex. Where HLA class I and class II types were available, the types were taken from metadata supplied by the sample provider, not from assay-based typing. Results and caveats for the whole study, not just this receptor: Clinical and demographic metadata were provided uncurated, with the amount varying by source and participant.

TCRbeta CDR3 regions were amplified from genomic DNA using the immunoSEQ Assay, a bias-controlled multiplex PCR. Concerning the study's data processing: Nucleated cell counts per sample were estimated from amplification of reference gene primers within the assay. Sequence reads were collapsed and filtered to measure the absolute abundance of every unique TCRbeta CDR3 rearrangement. For each sample, productive Simpson clonality was calculated by taking the square root of Simpson's diversity index across productive rearrangements. The clones in this table, taken by TCRdb from immuneACCESS, are in-frame only. Not every clone is retained; where verified, under half of the shortfall comes from an unresolved V gene, and the cause of the rest is unknown. Clonal size and the V and J genes are those of that table, whereas D and trimming came from the DNA. The sample table contains about 160,000 clones; only one count was recorded for approximately 95% of them. The ten most abundant clones make up about 4.5% of the sample.

The specimen sequenced was peripheral blood. This sequence was found in a woman aged 45-60 years with acute or convalescent COVID-19.

CDR3 region: CASSGTVFLNSPLHF. The DNA is as follows: TGTGCCAGCAGCGGGACAGTTTTTCTTAATTCACCCCTCCACTTT. This receptor chain uses TRBV2 and TRBJ1-6; 7 bases in the middle match TRBD1. The CDR3 goes from the cysteine to the phenylalanine over 15 residues. Only the CDR3 region is kept as DNA, spanning 45 bases read in frame from base 1. Trimming takes 6 bases off V and 6 bases off J; junction bases not matched to a gene: 8. CDR1 SNHLY and CDR2 FYNNEI were looked up in the germline V gene.